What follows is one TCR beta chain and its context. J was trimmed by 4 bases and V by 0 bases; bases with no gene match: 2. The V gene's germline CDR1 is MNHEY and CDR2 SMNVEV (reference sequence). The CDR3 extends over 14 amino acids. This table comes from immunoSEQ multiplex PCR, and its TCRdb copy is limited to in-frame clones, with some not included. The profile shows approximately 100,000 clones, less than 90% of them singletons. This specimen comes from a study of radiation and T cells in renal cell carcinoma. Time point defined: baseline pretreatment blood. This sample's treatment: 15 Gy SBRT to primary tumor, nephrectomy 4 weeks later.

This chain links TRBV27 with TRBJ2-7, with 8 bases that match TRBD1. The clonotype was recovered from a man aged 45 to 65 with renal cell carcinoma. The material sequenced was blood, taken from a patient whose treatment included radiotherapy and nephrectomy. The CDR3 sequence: CASSLSGQAYEQYF. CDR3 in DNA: TGTGCCAGCAGTTTATCGGGACAGGCTTACGAGCAGTACTTC.